The sequence of this T cell receptor (beta chain) was determined in a study of blood T cell repertoires in COVID-19. Across the whole study: Material from acute and convalescent COVID-19 was sourced from the United States, Italy and Spain. Sources were T cells, B-cell-depleted T cells, or PBMCs; the material itself was cDNA or gDNA.

The V end lost 3 bases, the J end lost 6 bases, and 11 bases lay between the germline ends. The CDR3 consists of 13 residues. Germline CDR1 SGDLS, CDR2 YYNGEE. As handled by the study authors: Researchers report that nucleated cell counts were estimated from reference gene primer amplification. Repertoires were generated with immunoSEQ multiplex PCR, while TCRdb's copy carries only in-frame clones and drops some. That table is the source of V, J and clone size, and D and trimming were worked out from the DNA. Altogether 190,000 or so clones are present, around 90% being singletons, with the ten largest covering around 7%.

This clonotype was obtained from a middle-aged man with acute or convalescent COVID-19. The sample taken for sequencing was peripheral blood. The chain recombines TRBV9 with TRBJ2-3; D remains ambiguous. Written as DNA, the CDR3 is TGTGCCAGCAGCGCCGGGTGGAAGGATACGCAGTATTTT. It yields the protein CASSAGWKDTQYF.